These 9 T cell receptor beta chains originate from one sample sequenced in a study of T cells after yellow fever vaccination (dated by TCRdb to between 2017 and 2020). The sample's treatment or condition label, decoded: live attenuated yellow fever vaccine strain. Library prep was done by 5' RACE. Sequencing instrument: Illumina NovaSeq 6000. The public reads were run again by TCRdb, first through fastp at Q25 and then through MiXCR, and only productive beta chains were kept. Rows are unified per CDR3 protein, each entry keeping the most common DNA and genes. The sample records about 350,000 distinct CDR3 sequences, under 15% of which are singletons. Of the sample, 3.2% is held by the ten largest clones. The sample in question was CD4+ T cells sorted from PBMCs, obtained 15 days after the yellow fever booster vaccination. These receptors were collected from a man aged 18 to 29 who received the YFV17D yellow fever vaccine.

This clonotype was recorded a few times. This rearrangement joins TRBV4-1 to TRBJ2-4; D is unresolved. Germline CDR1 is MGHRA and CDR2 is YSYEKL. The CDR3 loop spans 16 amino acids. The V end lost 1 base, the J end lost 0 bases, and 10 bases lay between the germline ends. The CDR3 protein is CASSQGRALAKNIQYF. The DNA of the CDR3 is TGCGCCAGCAGCCAAGGGAGAGCGTTAGCCAAAAACATTCAGTACTTC.

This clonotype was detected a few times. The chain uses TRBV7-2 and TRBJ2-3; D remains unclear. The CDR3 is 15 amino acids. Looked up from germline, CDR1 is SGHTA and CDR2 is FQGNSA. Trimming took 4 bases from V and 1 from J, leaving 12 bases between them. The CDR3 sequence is CASSYQEGRTDTQYF. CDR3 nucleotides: TGTGCCAGCAGCTATCAGGAAGGGCGCACAGATACGCAGTATTTT.

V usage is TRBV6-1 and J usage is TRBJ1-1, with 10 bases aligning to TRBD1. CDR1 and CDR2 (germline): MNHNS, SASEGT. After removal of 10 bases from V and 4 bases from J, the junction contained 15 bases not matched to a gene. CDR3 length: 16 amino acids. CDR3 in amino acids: CATQGGTGASGTEAFF. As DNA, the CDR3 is TGTGCCACCCAGGGGGGGACAGGGGCATCTGGCACTGAAGCTTTCTTT.

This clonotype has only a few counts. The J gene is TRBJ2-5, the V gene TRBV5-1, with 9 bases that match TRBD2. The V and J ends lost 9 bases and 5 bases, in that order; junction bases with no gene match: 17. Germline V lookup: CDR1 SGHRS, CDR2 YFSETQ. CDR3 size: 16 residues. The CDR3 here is CATQAYGGGAEETQYF. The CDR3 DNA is TGCGCCACCCAAGCATACGGCGGGGGGGCCGAGGAGACCCAGTACTTC.

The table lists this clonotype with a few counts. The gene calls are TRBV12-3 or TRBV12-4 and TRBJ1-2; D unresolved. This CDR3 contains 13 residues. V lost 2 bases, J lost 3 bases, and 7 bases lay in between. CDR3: CASSLTDYYGYTF. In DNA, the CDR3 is TGTGCCAGCAGTTTAACAGATTACTATGGCTACACCTTC.

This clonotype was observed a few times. For the CDR3, the DNA is TGCGCCAGCAGCTTGGCCCAGGGGTCCACAGATACGCAGTATTTT. It translates to CASSLAQGSTDTQYF. The genes are TRBV5-1 and TRBJ2-3; possibly TRBD1 for D (6 bases). The CDR3 sequence is 15 residues long. V lost 0 bases to trimming and J lost 2 bases, with 10 bases between them. Looked up from germline, CDR1 is SGHRS and CDR2 is YFSETQ.

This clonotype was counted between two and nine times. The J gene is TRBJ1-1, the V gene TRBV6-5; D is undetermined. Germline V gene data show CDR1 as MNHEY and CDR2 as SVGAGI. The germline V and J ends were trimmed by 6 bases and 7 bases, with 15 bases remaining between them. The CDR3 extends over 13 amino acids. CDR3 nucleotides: TGTGCCAGCAGAGATCCGGACGAAGATGAAGCTTTCTTT. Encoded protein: CASRDPDEDEAFF.

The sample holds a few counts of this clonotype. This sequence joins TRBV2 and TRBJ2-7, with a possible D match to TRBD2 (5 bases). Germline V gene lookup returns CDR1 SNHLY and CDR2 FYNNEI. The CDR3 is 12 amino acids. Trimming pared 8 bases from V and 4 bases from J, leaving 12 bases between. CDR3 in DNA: TGTGCCAGCTCTAGCCAGTCATACGAGCAGTACTTC. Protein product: CASSSQSYEQYF. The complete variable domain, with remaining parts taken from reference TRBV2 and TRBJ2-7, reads EPEVTQTPSHQVTQMGQEVILRCVPISNHLYFYWYRQILGQKVEFLVSFYNNEISEKSEIFDDQFSVERPDGSNFTLKIRSTKLEDSAMYFCASSSQSYEQYFGPGTRLTVT.

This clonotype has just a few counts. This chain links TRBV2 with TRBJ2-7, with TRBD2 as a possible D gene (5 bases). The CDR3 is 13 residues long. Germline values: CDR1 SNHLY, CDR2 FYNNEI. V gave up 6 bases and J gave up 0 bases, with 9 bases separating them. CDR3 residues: CASRREFSYEQYV. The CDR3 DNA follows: TGTGCCAGCAGGAGGGAATTCTCCTACGAGCAGTACGTC.